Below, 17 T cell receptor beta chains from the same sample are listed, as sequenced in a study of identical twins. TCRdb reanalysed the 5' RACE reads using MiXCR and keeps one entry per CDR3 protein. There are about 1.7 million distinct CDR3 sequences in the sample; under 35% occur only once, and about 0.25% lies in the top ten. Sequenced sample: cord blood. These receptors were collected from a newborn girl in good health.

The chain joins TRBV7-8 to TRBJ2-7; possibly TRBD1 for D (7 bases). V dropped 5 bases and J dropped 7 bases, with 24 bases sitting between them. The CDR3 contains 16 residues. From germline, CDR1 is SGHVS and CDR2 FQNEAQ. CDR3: CASSPSAGQFYNEQYF. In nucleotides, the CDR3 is TGTGCCAGCAGCCCTTCCGCGGGACAGTTTTACAATGAGCAGTACTTC. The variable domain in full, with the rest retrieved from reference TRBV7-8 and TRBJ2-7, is GAGVSQSPRYKVAKRGQDVALRCDPISGHVSLFWYQQALGQGPEFLTYFQNEAQLDKSGLPSDRFFAERPEGSVSTLKIQRTQQEDSAVYLCASSPSAGQFYNEQYFGPGTRLTVT.

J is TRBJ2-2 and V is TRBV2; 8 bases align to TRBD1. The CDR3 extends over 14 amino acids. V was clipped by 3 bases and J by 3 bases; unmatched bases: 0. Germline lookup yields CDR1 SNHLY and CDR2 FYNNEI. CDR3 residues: CASSETGDTGELFF. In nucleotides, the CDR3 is TGTGCCAGCAGTGAGACAGGGGACACCGGGGAGCTGTTTTTT.

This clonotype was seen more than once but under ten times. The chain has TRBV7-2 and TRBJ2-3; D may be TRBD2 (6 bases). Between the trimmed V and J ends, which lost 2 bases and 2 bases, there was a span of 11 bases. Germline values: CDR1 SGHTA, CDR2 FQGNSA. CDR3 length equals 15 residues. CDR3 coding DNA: TGTGCCAGCAGCTTATTTCGGGGGTACACAGATACGCAGTATTTT. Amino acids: CASSLFRGYTDTQYF.

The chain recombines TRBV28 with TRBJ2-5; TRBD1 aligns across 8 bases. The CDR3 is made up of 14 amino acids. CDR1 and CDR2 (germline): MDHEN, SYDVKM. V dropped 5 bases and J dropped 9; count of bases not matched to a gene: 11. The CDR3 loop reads CASSPYRGWEAQYF. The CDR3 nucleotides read TGTGCCAGCAGTCCCTACAGGGGGTGGGAGGCCCAGTACTTC.

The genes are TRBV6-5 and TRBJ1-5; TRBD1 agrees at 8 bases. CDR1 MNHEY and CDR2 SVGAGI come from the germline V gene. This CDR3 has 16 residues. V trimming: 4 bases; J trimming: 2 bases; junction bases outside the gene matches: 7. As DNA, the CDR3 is TGTGCCAGCAGTTGCCCGGACAGGGAGGGCAATCAGCCCCAGCATTTT. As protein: CASSCPDREGNQPQHF.

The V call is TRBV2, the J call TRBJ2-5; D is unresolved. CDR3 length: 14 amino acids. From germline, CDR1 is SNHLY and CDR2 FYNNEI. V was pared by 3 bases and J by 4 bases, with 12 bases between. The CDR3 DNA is TGTGCCAGCAGTGAGAGCCAGCGCGGAGAGACCCAGTACTTC. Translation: CASSESQRGETQYF.

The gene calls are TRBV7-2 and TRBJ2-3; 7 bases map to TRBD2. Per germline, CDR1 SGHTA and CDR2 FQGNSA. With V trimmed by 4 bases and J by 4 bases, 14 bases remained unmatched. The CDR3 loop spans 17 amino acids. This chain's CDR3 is CASSYRGPSGFADTQYF. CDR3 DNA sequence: TGTGCCAGCAGCTACAGAGGTCCTAGCGGATTTGCAGATACGCAGTATTTT.

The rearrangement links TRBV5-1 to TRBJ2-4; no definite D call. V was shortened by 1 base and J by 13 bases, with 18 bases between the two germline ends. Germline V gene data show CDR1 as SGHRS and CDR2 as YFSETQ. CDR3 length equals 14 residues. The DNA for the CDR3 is TGCGCCAGCAGCTTGCCTCTCCCCCACAATGAGCAGTACTTC. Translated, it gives CASSLPLPHNEQYF.

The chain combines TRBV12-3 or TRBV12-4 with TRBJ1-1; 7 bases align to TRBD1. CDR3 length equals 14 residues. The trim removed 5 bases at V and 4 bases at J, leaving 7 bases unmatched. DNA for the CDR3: TGTGCCAGCAGTCGACAGGGAAGTGGCACTGAAGCTTTCTTT. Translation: CASSRQGSGTEAFF.

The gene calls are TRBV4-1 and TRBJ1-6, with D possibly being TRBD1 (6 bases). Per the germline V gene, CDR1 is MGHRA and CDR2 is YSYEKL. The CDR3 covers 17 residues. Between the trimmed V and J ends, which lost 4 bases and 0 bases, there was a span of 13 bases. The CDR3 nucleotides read TGCGCCAGCAGCCCGGGGGAAGGGGGCTCCTATAATTCACCCCTCCACTTT. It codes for CASSPGEGGSYNSPLHF.

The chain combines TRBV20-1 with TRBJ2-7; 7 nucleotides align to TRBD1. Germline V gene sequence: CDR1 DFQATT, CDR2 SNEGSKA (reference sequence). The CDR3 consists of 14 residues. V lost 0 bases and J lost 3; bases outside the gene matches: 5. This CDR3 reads CSAREQGWNYEQYF. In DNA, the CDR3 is TGCAGTGCTAGAGAACAGGGGTGGAACTACGAGCAGTACTTC.

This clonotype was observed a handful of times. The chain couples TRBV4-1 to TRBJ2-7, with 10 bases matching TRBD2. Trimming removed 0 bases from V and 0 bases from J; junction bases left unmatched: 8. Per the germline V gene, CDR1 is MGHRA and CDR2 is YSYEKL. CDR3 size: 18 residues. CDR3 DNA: TGCGCCAGCAGCCAAGAGAGACTAGCGGGTGGGTTCTCCTACGAGCAGTACTTC. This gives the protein CASSQERLAGGFSYEQYF.

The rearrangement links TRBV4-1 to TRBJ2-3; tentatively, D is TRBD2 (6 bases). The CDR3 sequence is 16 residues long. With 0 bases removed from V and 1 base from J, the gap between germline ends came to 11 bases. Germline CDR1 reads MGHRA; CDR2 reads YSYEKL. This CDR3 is CASSQDVTGGTDTQYF. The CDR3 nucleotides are TGCGCCAGCAGCCAAGACGTGACGGGAGGCACAGATACGCAGTATTTT.

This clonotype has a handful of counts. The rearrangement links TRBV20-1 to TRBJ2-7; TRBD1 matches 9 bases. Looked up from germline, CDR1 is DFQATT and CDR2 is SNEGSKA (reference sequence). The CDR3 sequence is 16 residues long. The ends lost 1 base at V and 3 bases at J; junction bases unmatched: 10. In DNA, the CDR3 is TGCAGTGCTAGAGGCGACAGGGGGTTCCCCCTCTACGAGCAGTACTTC. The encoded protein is CSARGDRGFPLYEQYF.

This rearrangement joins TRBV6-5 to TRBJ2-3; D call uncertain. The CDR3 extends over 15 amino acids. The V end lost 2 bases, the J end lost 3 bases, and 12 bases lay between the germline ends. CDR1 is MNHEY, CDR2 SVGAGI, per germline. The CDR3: CASSYRPNSTDTQYF. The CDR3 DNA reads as TGTGCCAGCAGTTACCGTCCGAACTCGACAGATACGCAGTATTTT.

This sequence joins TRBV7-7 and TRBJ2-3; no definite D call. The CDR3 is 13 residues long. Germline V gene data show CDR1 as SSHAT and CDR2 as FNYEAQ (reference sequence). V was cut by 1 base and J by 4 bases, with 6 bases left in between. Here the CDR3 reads CASSLVWADTQYF. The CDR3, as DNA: TGTGCCAGCAGCTTAGTGTGGGCAGATACGCAGTATTTT.

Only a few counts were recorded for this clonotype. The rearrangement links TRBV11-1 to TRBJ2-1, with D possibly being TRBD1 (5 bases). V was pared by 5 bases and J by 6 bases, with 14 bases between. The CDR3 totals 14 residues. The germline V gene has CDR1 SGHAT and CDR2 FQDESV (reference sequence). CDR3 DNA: TGTGCCAGCAGCCGAGAGGCTAGGGGCAATGAGCAGTTCTTC. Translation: CASSREARGNEQFF.